This T cell receptor (beta chain) was sequenced during a study of blood T cell repertoires in COVID-19. Study-level information: Sources were T cells, B-cell-depleted T cells, or PBMCs; the material itself was cDNA or gDNA.

This CDR3 is built from 19 residues. Unmatched junction bases numbered 11, after V lost 2 bases and J lost 0 bases. The table came from immunoSEQ multiplex PCR; TCRdb's copy has only in-frame clones and leaves some out. The table lists 25,000 to 30,000 clones, around 90% of them singletons. Sequencing input: peripheral blood. The receptor's source is a human donor in a cohort sampled during active COVID-19. The chain is built from TRBV5-3 and TRBJ1-6; the match to TRBD1 covers 7 bases. TRBV5-3 is noted as an ORF with a role that remains uncertain. This CDR3 is CARSFIFGTASSYNSPLHF. For the CDR3, the DNA is TGTGCCAGAAGCTTTATATTTGGGACAGCTAGCTCCTATAATTCACCCCTCCACTTT.